This TCR beta chain was profiled in a study of blood T cell repertoires in COVID-19. Study context: Collection of acute and convalescent COVID-19 samples took place in the United States, Italy and Spain. The cDNA or gDNA used as material had been derived from T cells, B-cell-depleted T cells, or PBMCs.

The CDR3 is 14 amino acids. In germline, CDR1 is KGHSH, CDR2 LQKENI. The V and J ends lost 2 bases and 4 bases respectively, with 11 bases between them. Authors' processing steps: Cell counts per sample came from amplifying reference gene primers. The table came from immunoSEQ multiplex PCR; TCRdb's copy has only in-frame clones and leaves some out. V and J calls and clone size come straight from that table; D and trimming were deduced from the DNA. The sample has 68,000 or so clones, more than 70% seen once. Sequencing input: peripheral blood. The rearrangement links TRBV18 to TRBJ2-5; maybe TRBD1 (6 bases). The receptor's source is an older man with active or convalescent COVID-19. CDR3 protein: CASSPNRAAETQYF. In DNA form, the CDR3 reads TGTGCCAGCTCACCAAACAGGGCGGCAGAGACCCAGTACTTC.